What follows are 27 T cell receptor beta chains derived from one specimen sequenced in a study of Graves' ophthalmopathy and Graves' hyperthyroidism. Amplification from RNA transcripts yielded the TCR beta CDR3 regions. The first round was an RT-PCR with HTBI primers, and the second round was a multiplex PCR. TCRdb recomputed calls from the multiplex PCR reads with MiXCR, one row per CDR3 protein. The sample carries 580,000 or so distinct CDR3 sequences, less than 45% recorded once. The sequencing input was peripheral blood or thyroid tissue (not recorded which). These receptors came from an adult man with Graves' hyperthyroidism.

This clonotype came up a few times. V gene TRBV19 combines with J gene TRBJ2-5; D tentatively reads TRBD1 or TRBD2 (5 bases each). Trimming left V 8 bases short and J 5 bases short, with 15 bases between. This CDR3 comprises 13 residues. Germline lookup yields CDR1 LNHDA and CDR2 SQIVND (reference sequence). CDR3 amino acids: CASRVEGTETQYF. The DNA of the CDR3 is TGTGCCAGTCGGGTCGAAGGGACGGAGACCCAGTACTTC. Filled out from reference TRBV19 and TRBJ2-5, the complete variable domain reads DGGITQSPKYLFRKEGQNVTLSCEQNLNHDAMYWYRQDPGQGLRLIYYSQIVNDFQKGDIAEGYSVSREKKESFPLTVTSAQKNPTAFYLCASRVEGTETQYFGPGTRLLVL.

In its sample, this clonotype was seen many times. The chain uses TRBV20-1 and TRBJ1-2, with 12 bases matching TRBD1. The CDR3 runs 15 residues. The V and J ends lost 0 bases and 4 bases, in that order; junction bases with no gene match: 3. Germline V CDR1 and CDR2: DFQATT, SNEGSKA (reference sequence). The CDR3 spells CSARDPGQGAYGYTF. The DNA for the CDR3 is TGCAGTGCTAGAGACCCGGGACAGGGGGCCTATGGCTACACCTTC.

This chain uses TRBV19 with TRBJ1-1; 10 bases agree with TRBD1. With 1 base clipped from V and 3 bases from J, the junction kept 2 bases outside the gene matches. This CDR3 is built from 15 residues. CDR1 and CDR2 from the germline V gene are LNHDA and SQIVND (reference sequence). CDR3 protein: CASSIAGQGDTEAFF. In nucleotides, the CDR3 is TGTGCCAGTAGTATAGCAGGACAGGGGGACACTGAAGCTTTCTTT.

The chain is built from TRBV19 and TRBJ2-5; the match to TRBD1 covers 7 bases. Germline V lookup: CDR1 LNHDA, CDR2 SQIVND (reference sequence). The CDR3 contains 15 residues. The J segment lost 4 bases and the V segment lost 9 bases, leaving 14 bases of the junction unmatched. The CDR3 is CASSLGPGGRETQYF. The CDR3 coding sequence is TGTGCCAGCAGCCTCGGCCCAGGGGGAAGAGAGACCCAGTACTTC.

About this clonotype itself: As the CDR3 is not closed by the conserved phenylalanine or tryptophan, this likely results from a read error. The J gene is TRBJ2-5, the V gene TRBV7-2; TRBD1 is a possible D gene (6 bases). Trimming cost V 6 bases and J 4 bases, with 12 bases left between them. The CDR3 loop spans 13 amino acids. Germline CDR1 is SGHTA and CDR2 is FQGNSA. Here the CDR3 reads CASSPRGLETQYL. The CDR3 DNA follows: TGTGCCAGCAGTCCCAGGGGTTTAGAGACCCAGTACCTC.

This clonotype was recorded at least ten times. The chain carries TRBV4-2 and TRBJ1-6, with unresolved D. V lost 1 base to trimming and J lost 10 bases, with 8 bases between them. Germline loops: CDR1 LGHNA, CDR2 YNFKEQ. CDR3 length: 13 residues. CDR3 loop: CASSQGWVSPLHF. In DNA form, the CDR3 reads TGTGCCAGCAGCCAAGGGTGGGTCTCACCCCTCCACTTT.

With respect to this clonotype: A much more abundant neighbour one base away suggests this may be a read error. The CDR3 sequence is CATNARTAGSETQYF. DNA of the CDR3: TGTGCCACCAATGCCAGGACAGCCGGATCGGAGACCCAGTACTTC. The chain joins TRBV24-1 to TRBJ2-5, with a possible D match to TRBD1 (6 bases). V was shortened by 8 bases and J by 5 bases, with 20 bases between the two germline ends. This CDR3 contains 15 residues. Looked up from germline, CDR1 is KGHDR and CDR2 is SFDVKD.

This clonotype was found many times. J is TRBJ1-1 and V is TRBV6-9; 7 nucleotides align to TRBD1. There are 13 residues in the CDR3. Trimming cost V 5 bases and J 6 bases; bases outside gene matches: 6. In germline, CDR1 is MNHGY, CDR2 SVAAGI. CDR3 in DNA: TGTGCCAGCAGTGGAACTACAGGGGCTGAAGCTTTCTTT. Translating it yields CASSGTTGAEAFF.

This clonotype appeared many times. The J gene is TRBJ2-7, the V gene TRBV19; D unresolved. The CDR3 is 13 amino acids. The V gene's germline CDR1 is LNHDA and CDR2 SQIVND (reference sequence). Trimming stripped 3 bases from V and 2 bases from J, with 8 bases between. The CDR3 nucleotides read TGTGCCAGTAGTATTGAGGTCCCCTACGAGCAGTACTTC. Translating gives CASSIEVPYEQYF.

CDR3 residues: CASSLKGGYSNQPQHF. CDR3 DNA: TGTGCCAGCAGCCTAAAGGGCGGGTATAGCAATCAGCCCCAGCATTTT. The chain employs TRBV5-8 and TRBJ1-5, with unresolved D. V gave up 4 bases and J gave up 0 bases, with 14 bases separating them. Germline CDR1 is SGHTS and CDR2 is YDEGEE. The CDR3 length is 16 residues.

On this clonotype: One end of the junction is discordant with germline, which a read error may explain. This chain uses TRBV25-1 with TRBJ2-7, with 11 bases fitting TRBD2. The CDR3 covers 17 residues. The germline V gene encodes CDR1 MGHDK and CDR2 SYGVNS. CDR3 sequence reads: CVSSQARTSGRSYEQYF. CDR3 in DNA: TGTGTCAGCAGCCAGGCCCGGACTAGCGGGCGCTCCTACGAGCAGTACTTC.

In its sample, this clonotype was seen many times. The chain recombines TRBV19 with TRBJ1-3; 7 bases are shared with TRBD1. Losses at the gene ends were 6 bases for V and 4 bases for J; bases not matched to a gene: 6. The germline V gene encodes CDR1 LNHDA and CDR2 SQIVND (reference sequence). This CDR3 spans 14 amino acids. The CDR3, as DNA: TGTGCCAGTAGCGTGACAGGGACAGGAAACACCATATATTTT. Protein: CASSVTGTGNTIYF.

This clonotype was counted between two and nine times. In nucleotides, the CDR3 is TGCGCCAGCAGCCAAGATTGGGGGGGGGGCCGTCAAGAGACCCAGTACTTC. As protein: CASSQDWGGGRQETQYF. V gene TRBV4-1 combines with J gene TRBJ2-5, with D possibly TRBD2 on 7 matching bases. Trimming pared 0 bases from V and 2 bases from J, leaving 16 bases between. The V gene's germline CDR1 is MGHRA and CDR2 YSYEKL. The CDR3 runs 17 residues.

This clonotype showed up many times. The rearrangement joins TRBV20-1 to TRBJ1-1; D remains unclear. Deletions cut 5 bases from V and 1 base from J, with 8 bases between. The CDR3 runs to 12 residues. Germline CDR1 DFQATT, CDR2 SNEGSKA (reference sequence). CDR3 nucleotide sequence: TGCAGTGCTGATACTAGGAACACTGAAGCTTTCTTT. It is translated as CSADTRNTEAFF.

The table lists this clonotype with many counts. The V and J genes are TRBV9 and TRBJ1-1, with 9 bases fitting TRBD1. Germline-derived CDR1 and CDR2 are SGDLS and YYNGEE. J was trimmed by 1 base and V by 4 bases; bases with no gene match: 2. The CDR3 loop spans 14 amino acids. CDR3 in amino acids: CASSKGQGNTEAFF. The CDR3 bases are TGTGCCAGCAGCAAGGGACAGGGGAACACTGAAGCTTTCTTT.

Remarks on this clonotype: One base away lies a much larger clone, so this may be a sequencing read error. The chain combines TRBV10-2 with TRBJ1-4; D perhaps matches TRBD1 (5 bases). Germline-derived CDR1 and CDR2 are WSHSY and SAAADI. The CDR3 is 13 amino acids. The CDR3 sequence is CASASAPGEKLVF. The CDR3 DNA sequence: TGCGCCAGCGCTTCGGCCCCGGGGGAAAAACTGGTTTTT.

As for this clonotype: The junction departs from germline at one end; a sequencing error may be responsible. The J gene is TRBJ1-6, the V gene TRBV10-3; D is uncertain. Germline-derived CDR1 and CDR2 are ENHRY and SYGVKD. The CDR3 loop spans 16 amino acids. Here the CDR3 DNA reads TGTGCCAGCAGTCCTTTGGGGAACACCATGAATCCACCCCTCCACTTT. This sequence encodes CASSPLGNTMNPPLHF.

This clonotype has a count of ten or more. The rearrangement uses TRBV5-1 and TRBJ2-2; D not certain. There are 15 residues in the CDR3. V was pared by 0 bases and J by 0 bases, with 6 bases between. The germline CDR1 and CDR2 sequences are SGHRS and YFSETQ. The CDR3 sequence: CASSLGHTNTGELFF. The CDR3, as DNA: TGCGCCAGCAGCTTGGGACATACGAACACCGGGGAGCTGTTTTTT.

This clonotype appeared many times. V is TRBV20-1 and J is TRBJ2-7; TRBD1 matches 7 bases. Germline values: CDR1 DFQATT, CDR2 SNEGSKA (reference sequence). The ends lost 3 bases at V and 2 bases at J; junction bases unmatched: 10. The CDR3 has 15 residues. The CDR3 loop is CSASYPRQGTYEQYF. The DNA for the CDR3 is TGCAGTGCTAGTTATCCTAGACAGGGCACCTACGAGCAGTACTTC.

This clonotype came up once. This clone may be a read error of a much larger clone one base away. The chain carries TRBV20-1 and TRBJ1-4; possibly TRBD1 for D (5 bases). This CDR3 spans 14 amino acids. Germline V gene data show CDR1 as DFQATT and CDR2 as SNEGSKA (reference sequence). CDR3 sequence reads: CSAGPGPDNEELFF. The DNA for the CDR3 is TGCAGTGCGGGTCCGGGACCAGATAATGAAGAACTGTTTTTT.

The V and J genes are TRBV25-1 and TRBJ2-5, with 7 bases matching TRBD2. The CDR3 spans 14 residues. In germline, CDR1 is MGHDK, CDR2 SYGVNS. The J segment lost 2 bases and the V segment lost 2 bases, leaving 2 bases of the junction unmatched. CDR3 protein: CASSEQRGQETQYF. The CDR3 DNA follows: TGTGCCAGCAGTGAACAGCGGGGACAAGAGACCCAGTACTTC. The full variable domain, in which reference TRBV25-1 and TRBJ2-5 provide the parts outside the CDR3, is EADIYQTPRYLVIGTGKKITLECSQTMGHDKMYWYQQDPGMELHLIHYSYGVNSTEKGDLSSESTVSRIRTEHFPLTLESARPSHTSQYLCASSEQRGQETQYFGPGTRLLVL.

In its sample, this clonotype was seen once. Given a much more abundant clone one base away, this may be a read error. The CDR3 loop reads CASSLAQGTSGNTTYF. Here the CDR3 DNA reads TGCGCCAGCAGCTTGGCCCAGGGTACCTCTGGAAACACCACATATTTT. V gene TRBV5-1 combines with J gene TRBJ1-3, with D tentatively TRBD1 (5 bases). CDR1 is SGHRS and CDR2 is YFSETQ in the germline V gene. The CDR3 runs to 16 residues.

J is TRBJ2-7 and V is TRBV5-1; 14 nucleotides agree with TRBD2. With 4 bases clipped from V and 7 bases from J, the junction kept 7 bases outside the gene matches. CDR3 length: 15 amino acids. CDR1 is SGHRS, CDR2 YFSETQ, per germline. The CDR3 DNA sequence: TGCGCCAGCAGCGCACCGGGACTAGCGGGAGTTGAGCAGTACTTC. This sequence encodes CASSAPGLAGVEQYF.

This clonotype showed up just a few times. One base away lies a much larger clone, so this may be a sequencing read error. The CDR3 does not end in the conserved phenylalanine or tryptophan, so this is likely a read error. The CDR3: CSASEIGGGNQPQHS. Here the CDR3 DNA reads TGCAGTGCTAGTGAGATCGGAGGGGGCAATCAGCCCCAGCATTCT. The chain recombines TRBV20-1 with TRBJ1-5, with D possibly TRBD1 on 5 matching bases. The CDR3 contains 15 residues. V was clipped by 3 bases and J by 2 bases, with 14 bases between them. Germline V gene sequence: CDR1 DFQATT, CDR2 SNEGSKA (reference sequence).

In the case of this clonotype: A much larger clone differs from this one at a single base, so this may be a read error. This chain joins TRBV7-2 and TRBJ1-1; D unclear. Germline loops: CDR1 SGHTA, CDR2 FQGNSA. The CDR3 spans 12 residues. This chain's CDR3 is CAGSYRGSEAFF. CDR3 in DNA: TGTGCCGGCAGCTATCGAGGGTCTGAAGCTTTCTTT. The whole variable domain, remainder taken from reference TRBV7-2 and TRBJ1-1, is GAGVSQSPSNKVTEKGKDVELRCDPISGHTALYWYRQSLGQGLEFLIYFQGNSAPDKSGLPSDRFSAERTGGSVSTLTIQRTQQEDSAVYLCAGSYRGSEAFFGQGTRLTVV.

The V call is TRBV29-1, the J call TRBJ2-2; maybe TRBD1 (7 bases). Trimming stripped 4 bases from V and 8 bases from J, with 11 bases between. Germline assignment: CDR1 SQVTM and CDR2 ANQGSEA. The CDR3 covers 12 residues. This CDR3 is CSVGAGGGELFF. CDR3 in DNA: TGCAGCGTTGGGGCAGGGGGGGGGGAGCTGTTTTTT.

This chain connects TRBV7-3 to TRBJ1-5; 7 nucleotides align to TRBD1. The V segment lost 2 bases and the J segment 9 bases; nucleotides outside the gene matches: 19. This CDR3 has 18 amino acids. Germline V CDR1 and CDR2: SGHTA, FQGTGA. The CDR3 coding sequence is TGTGCCAGCAGCTTAGGCCCCTCGACAGGGCCTCCCCCCGGGCCCCAGCATTTT. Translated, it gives CASSLGPSTGPPPGPQHF.